The 18 T cell receptor beta chains below come from one sample, sequenced in a study of OX40 agonist ivuxolimab in advanced cancers. Clones were read by immunoSEQ multiplex PCR, and TCRdb kept only the in-frame ones, dropping some. The profile shows 55,000 to 70,000 clones, around 83% of them singletons. The source material was CD4+ or CD8+ T cells sorted from blood, sampled in a trial of the OX40 agonist ivuxolimab. The source of these receptors is an adult with an advanced solid tumor such as melanoma, head and neck, liver or kidney cancer.

The chain joins TRBV5-1 to TRBJ2-4; the D is unclear. This CDR3 has 15 amino acids. From germline, CDR1 is SGHRS and CDR2 YFSETQ. V was shortened by 3 bases and J by 6 bases, with 16 bases between the two germline ends. In DNA form, the CDR3 reads TGCGCCAGCAGCTCTAACACCGGTGTAGGAAACATTCAGTACTTC. The encoded protein is CASSSNTGVGNIQYF.

As DNA, the CDR3 is TGTGCCAGCAGCCGATTAGGCGGACAGGGGGGAGCTTTCTTT. Translated, it gives CASSRLGGQGGAFF. The chain combines TRBV6-5 with TRBJ1-1; TRBD1 matches at 10 bases. The CDR3 sequence is 14 residues long. J lost 10 bases, V lost 6 bases, and 11 bases had no gene match. CDR1 MNHEY and CDR2 SVGAGI come from the germline V gene.

The chain uses TRBV7-9 and TRBJ1-5; no definite D call. Trimming took 1 base from V and 0 from J, leaving 7 bases between them. In germline, CDR1 is SEHNR, CDR2 FQNEAQ (reference sequence). CDR3 length equals 15 residues. The CDR3 sequence is CASSLDGYSNQPQHF. CDR3 coding DNA: TGTGCCAGCAGCTTAGATGGGTATAGCAATCAGCCCCAGCATTTT. The full variable domain, with the rest looked up from reference TRBV7-9 and TRBJ1-5, is DTGVSQNPRHKITKRGQNVTFRCDPISEHNRLYWYRQTLGQGPEFLTYFQNEAQLEKSRLLSDRFSAERPKGSFSTLEIQRTEQGDSAMYLCASSLDGYSNQPQHFGDGTRLSIL.

The V gene is TRBV9, the J gene TRBJ2-7; D not certain. The CDR3 contains 12 residues. V dropped 0 bases and J dropped 3 bases, with 4 bases sitting between them. The germline CDR1 and CDR2 sequences are SGDLS and YYNGEE. The CDR3 loop is CASSVGHYEQYF. The DNA for the CDR3 is TGTGCCAGCAGCGTAGGTCACTACGAGCAGTACTTC.

The genes are TRBV21-1 and TRBJ2-5. TRBV21-1 is a listed pseudogene. The CDR3 runs 14 residues. This CDR3 reads CASSRVQVQETQYF. The CDR3 bases are TGTGCCAGCAGCAGGGTACAAGTTCAAGAGACCCAGTACTTC.

V usage is TRBV10-2 and J usage is TRBJ2-5; perhaps TRBD2 as D (6 bases). The J call may be in error: the DNA end matches TRBJ2-7 better. Germline lookup yields CDR1 WSHSY and CDR2 SAAADI. CDR3 length equals 13 residues. As DNA, the CDR3 is TGCGCCAGCAACCGGGACTTGTCCTACGAGCAGTACTTC. Amino acids: CASNRDLSYEQYF.

The chain carries TRBV14 and TRBJ2-1; 7 bases map to TRBD1. The length of the CDR3 is 14 residues. Germline V gene lookup returns CDR1 SGHDN and CDR2 FVKESK. The V gene end was trimmed by 4 bases and the J gene end by 7 bases; junction bases not matched to a gene: 7. Here the CDR3 reads CASSLIIRGNEQFF. CDR3 coding DNA: TGTGCCAGCAGCCTGATCATCAGGGGGAATGAGCAGTTCTTC.

This clone has more than one count but fewer than ten. The J gene is TRBJ2-3, the V gene TRBV5-6; 9 positions agree with TRBD2. Germline CDR1 and CDR2: SGHDT and YYEEEE. The V segment lost 4 bases and the J segment 6 bases; nucleotides outside the gene matches: 6. The CDR3 has 14 residues. The CDR3 DNA reads as TGTGCCAGCAGCCAAGGACTAGCGTTTGATACGCAGTATTTT. Amino acid sequence: CASSQGLAFDTQYF.

The V call is TRBV6-1, the J call TRBJ1-5, with TRBD1 as a possible D gene (6 bases). The germline V gene encodes CDR1 MNHNS and CDR2 SASEGT. This CDR3 region has 13 residues. V lost 2 bases to trimming and J lost 7 bases, with 9 bases between them. The CDR3 DNA follows: TGTGCCAGCAGTGAATGGCAGGGGCAGCCCCAGCATTTT. Protein product: CASSEWQGQPQHF.

This clone occurred a few times. This rearrangement joins TRBV2 to TRBJ2-2, with TRBD2 matching 11 bases. The CDR3 loop spans 15 amino acids. Germline V gene data show CDR1 as SNHLY and CDR2 as FYNNEI. J gave up 5 bases and V 6 bases, and 5 bases lay outside the gene matches. This CDR3 reads CASSSGTSGTGELFF. The CDR3 region has the DNA TGTGCCAGCAGCTCCGGGACTAGCGGAACCGGGGAGCTGTTTTTT.

The V gene is TRBV27, the J gene TRBJ2-7; 7 bases are a match to TRBD2. Looked up from germline, CDR1 is MNHEY and CDR2 is SMNVEV (reference sequence). The CDR3 length is 14 residues. Unmatched junction bases numbered 5, after V lost 3 bases and J lost 3 bases. CDR3 sequence reads: CASSFSGILYEQYF. DNA of the CDR3: TGTGCCAGCAGTTTCAGCGGGATACTCTACGAGCAGTACTTC.

The V gene is TRBV30, the J gene TRBJ2-7; no definite D call. The CDR3 spans 12 residues. CDR1 is GTSNPN and CDR2 is SVGIG in the germline V gene (reference sequence). V lost 1 base to trimming and J lost 3 bases, with 7 bases between them. As DNA, the CDR3 is TGTGCCTGGAGTGGTCGCGGCTACGAGCAGTACTTC. It translates to CAWSGRGYEQYF.

This chain links TRBV6-5 with TRBJ2-7, with TRBD2 matching over 7 bases. Losses at the gene ends were 5 bases for V and 0 bases for J; bases not matched to a gene: 4. Germline V lookup: CDR1 MNHEY, CDR2 SVGAGI. The CDR3 sequence is 14 residues long. CDR3 nucleotides: TGTGCCAGCAGTCCACGGGGGGACTCCTACGAGCAGTACTTC. This translates into CASSPRGDSYEQYF.

V gene TRBV5-8 combines with J gene TRBJ2-7, with D perhaps TRBD2 (6 bases). The CDR3 has 16 amino acids. CDR1 is SGHTS and CDR2 is YDEGEE in the germline V gene. Trimming took off 4 bases at V and 5 bases at J, with 22 bases between the two ends. The CDR3 nucleotides read TGTGCCAGCAGCCCAGAGCCGGGACTTCGAGGGGACGAGCAGTACTTC. Its protein product is CASSPEPGLRGDEQYF.

This rearrangement joins TRBV5-1 to TRBJ2-7, with 8 positions matching TRBD1. CDR1 and CDR2 (germline): SGHRS, YFSETQ. J gave up 2 bases and V 2 bases, and 3 bases lay outside the gene matches. This CDR3 region has 14 residues. CDR3 bases: TGCGCCAGCAGCTTCCCGGGACAGGCCTACGAGCAGTACTTC. Its protein is CASSFPGQAYEQYF.

V is TRBV7-9 and J is TRBJ2-1; TRBD2 is a possible D gene (6 bases). CDR3 length: 15 residues. Germline V gene sequence: CDR1 SEHNR, CDR2 FQNEAQ (reference sequence). The V gene lost 4 bases and the J gene lost 1 base, with 11 bases spanning the gap. CDR3 in DNA: TGTGCCAGCAGCTCCCACGGGGGTTCCTACAATGAGCAGTTCTTC. Its translation: CASSSHGGSYNEQFF.

This chain uses TRBV21-1 with TRBJ2-4. TRBV21-1 is termed a pseudogene. This CDR3 has 16 amino acids. CDR3 region: CASSNNQEYAKNIQYF. CDR3 bases: TGTGCCAGCAGCAATAACCAGGAGTACGCCAAAAACATTCAGTACTTC.

The V call is TRBV7-3, the J call TRBJ2-1; the match to TRBD2 covers 14 bases. J lost 9 bases, V lost 5 bases, and 12 bases had no gene match. Germline CDR1 reads SGHTA; CDR2 reads FQGTGA. The CDR3 is 17 residues long. DNA for the CDR3: TGTGCCAGCAGCCCCGCCCCCGGGACTAGCGGGAGTACTGAGCAGTTCTTC. Protein sequence: CASSPAPGTSGSTEQFF.